This T cell receptor beta chain was recorded in a study of PD-1 blockade in classical Hodgkin lymphoma. The data were produced by immunoSEQ multiplex PCR, yet TCRdb's version contains in-frame clones alone and is incomplete. Of around 6,000 clones listed, approximately 80% were seen once; the top ten hold approximately 4%. CDR1 and CDR2 (germline): MDHEN, SYDVKM. The CDR3 has 13 residues. V lost 3 bases, J lost 4 bases, and 10 bases lay in between. Each of the patients experienced relapse following autologous stem cell transplantation, and their brentuximab vedotin exposure differed. Purification of CD4+ T cells from thawed PBMCs was performed via magnetic negative selection. Best responses were complete response, partial response or progressive disease. This clone appeared once.

The chain uses TRBV28 and TRBJ2-7; the D is unclear. Sample: CD4+ T cells from blood, taken at baseline. This clonotype was sampled from a human donor with classical Hodgkin lymphoma. CDR3 in DNA: TGTGCCAGCAGTTTGGCCCCCGCGTACGAGCAGTACTTC. Amino acid sequence: CASSLAPAYEQYF.